This T cell receptor beta chain was found in a study of blood T cell repertoires in COVID-19. As for the study in general: Both acute and convalescent COVID-19 samples were obtained from the United States, Italy and Spain. Nucleic acid was either cDNA or gDNA, and it came from T cells, B-cell-depleted T cells, or PBMCs.

The sample holds one count of this clone. Germline CDR1 reads SGDLS; CDR2 reads YYNGEE. V lost 0 bases and J lost 0, with 7 bases in between. The CDR3 totals 14 residues. In the original workflow: By means of reference gene primer amplification, nucleated cell counts were estimated. The repertoire was sequenced with immunoSEQ multiplex PCR; TCRdb's copy has only in-frame clones and lacks some. V and J calls and clone size follow that table, whereas D and trimming were derived from the DNA. The table records roughly 190,000 clones, more than 70% of them present only once. The J gene is TRBJ2-7, the V gene TRBV9, with D unclear. The sequence derives from a man aged 40-55 years with active or convalescent COVID-19. Sequencing was carried out using peripheral blood. The CDR3 sequence: CASSVAPLSYEQYF. The CDR3 coding sequence is TGTGCCAGCAGCGTAGCCCCACTCTCCTACGAGCAGTACTTC.